This T cell receptor (beta chain) derives from a study of OX40 agonist ivuxolimab in advanced cancers. Using immunoSEQ multiplex PCR, the repertoire was profiled, and TCRdb retains in-frame clones only, with some absent. The sample comprises around 40,000 clones, 80% to 90% of which are singletons, and roughly 3.9% rests with the top ten. J gave up 10 bases and V 0 bases, and 6 bases lay outside the gene matches. The CDR3 extends over 14 amino acids. Germline V gives CDR1 SGHRS, CDR2 YFSETQ. The clonotype originates from an adult with an advanced solid tumor such as melanoma, head and neck, liver or kidney cancer. V gene TRBV5-1 combines with J gene TRBJ2-1; 8 positions agree with TRBD2. Sequences were derived from CD4+ or CD8+ T cells sorted from blood, sampled in a trial of the OX40 agonist ivuxolimab. CDR3 sequence reads: CASSLGGTSSEQFF. As DNA, the CDR3 is TGCGCCAGCAGCTTGGGGGGGACTAGTTCGGAGCAGTTCTTC.